Sequencing of this T cell receptor beta chain was carried out in a study of cytotoxic CD8 clonotypes in ibrutinib-treated CLL. The overall study: Mean productive templates were almost 260,000; mean productive rearrangements were around 91,000.

The study's findings and limits: Exceeding age-matched healthy donors, baseline clonality also tracked the counts of circulating CD8+ T cells. Sampling times differed between sustained-remission and progressing patients.

Target depth was 1 in 200,000 to 1 in 1 million T cells, about 10x per clonotype. The assay was immunoSEQ multiplex PCR, and TCRdb's table has in-frame clones only and misses some. The sample has around 310,000 clones, approximately 80% seen once. V was shortened by 1 base and J by 5 bases, with 8 bases between the two germline ends. Germline CDR1 is SGHAT and CDR2 is FQDESV (reference sequence). The CDR3 sequence is 13 residues long. Note on this clone: What it recognizes is unknown.

The chain joins TRBV11-1 to TRBJ2-5; no definite D call. The source was PBMCs, collected before ibrutinib treatment. This TCR came from a human donor with chronic lymphocytic leukemia. CDR3 sequence (DNA): TGTGCCAGCAGCTTAGTACTCATTGAGACCCAGTACTTC. Its protein is CASSLVLIETQYF.